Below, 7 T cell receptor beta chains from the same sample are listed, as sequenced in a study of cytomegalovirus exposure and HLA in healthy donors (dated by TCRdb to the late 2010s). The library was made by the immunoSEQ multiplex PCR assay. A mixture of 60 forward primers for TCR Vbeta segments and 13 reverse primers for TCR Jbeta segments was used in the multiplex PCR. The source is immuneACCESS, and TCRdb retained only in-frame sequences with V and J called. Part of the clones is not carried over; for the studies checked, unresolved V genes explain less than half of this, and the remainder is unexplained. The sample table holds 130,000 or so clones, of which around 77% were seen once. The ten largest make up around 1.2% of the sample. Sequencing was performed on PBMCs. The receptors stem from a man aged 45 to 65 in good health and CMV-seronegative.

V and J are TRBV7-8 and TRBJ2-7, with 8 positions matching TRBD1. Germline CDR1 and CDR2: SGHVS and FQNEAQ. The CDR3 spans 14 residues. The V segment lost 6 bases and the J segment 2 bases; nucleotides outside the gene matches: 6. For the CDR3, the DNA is TGTGCCAGCAGTCGGGACAGGTCCACCTACGAGCAGTACTTC. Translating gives CASSRDRSTYEQYF.

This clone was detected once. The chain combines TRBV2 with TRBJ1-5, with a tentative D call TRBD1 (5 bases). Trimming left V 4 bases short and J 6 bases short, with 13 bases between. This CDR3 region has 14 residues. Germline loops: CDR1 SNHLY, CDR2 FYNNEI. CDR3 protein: CASSAEGRIQPQHF. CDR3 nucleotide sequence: TGTGCCAGCAGTGCGGAGGGGAGGATTCAGCCCCAGCATTTT.

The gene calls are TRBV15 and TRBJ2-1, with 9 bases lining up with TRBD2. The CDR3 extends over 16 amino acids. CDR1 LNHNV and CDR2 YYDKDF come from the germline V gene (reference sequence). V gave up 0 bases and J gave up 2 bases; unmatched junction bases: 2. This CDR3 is CATSRDASGTYNEQFF. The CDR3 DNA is TGTGCCACCAGCAGAGATGCTAGCGGGACCTACAATGAGCAGTTCTTC.

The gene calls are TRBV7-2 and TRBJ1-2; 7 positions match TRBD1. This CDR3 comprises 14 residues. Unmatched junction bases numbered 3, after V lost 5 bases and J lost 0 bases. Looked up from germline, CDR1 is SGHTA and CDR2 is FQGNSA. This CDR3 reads CASSRQGPNYGYTF. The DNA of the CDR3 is TGTGCCAGCAGCCGACAGGGTCCTAACTATGGCTACACCTTC.

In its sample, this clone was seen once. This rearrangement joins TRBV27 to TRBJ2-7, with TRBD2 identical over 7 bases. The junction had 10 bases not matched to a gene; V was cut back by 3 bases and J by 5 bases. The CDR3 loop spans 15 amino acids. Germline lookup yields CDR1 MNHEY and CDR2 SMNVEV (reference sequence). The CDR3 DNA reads TGTGCCAGCAGTTTTGGGGGGGGGAGATCTGACGAGCAGTACTTC. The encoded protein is CASSFGGGRSDEQYF.

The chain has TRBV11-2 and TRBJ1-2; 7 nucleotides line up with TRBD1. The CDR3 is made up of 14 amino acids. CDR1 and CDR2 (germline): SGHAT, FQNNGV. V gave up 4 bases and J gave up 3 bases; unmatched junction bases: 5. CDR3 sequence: CASSSDRVDYGYTF. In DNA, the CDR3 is TGTGCCAGCAGCTCAGACAGGGTGGACTATGGCTACACCTTC.

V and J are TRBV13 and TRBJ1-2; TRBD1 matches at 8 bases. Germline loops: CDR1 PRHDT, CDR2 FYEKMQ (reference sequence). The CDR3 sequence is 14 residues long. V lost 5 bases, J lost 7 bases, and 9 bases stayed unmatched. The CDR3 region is CASSPRQGFSGYTF. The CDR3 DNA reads TGTGCCAGCAGCCCTCGACAGGGGTTCAGTGGCTACACCTTC.